The 27 T cell receptor beta chains in this list originate from one sample, sequenced in a study of shared clonotypes between healthy human individuals. Naive CD8 cells comprised CD45RO-negative, CCR7-positively selected cells, excluding terminally differentiated effector memory CD45RA+ cells. Some clones are missing from TCRdb's copy, which holds only in-frame ones; the method was immunoSEQ multiplex PCR. Of around 700,000 clones detected, 92% appear once; the ten largest clones hold approximately 22%. Sequenced material: naive CD8+ T cells sorted from blood. All receptors come from a young man in good health.

The rearrangement joins TRBV7-9 to TRBJ2-3; 8 bases match TRBD2. The V gene end was trimmed by 5 bases and the J gene end by 2 bases; junction bases not matched to a gene: 6. Germline lookup yields CDR1 SEHNR and CDR2 FQNEAQ (reference sequence). This CDR3 contains 15 residues. The CDR3 DNA reads as TGTGCCAGCAGCCCCGGGACTAGAAACACAGATACGCAGTATTTT. Protein: CASSPGTRNTDTQYF.

This chain joins TRBV5-4 and TRBJ1-2; 7 bases map to TRBD1. The CDR3 is 17 amino acids. Trimming took 5 bases from V and 5 from J; bases not matched to a gene: 18. Looked up from germline, CDR1 is SGHNT and CDR2 is YYREEE (reference sequence). CDR3 nucleotides: TGTGCCAGCAGTCCAAACCCCAACACCGGGACAGAGTATGGCTACACCTTC. Translating gives CASSPNPNTGTEYGYTF.

This clone showed up just once. This rearrangement joins TRBV7-3 to TRBJ1-5; D remains ambiguous. This CDR3 is 14 amino acids long. Trimming pared 2 bases from V and 7 bases from J, leaving 12 bases between. Germline V gives CDR1 SGHTA, CDR2 FQGTGA. The CDR3 region has the DNA TGTGCCAGCAGCTTAGAAGGGTGGGGACAGCCCCAGCATTTT. Translated: CASSLEGWGQPQHF. Looking up the rest from reference TRBV7-3 and TRBJ1-5 gives the full variable domain: GAGVSQTPSNKVTEKGKYVELRCDPISGHTALYWYRQSLGQGPEFLIYFQGTGAADDSGLPNDRFFAVRPEGSVSTLKIQRTERGDSAVYLCASSLEGWGQPQHFGDGTRLSIL.

This clone was seen once. The rearrangement uses TRBV29-1 and TRBJ2-5, with 7 bases matching TRBD2. The CDR3 spans 14 residues. Trimming took 8 bases from V and 5 from J; bases not matched to a gene: 14. Per germline, CDR1 SQVTM and CDR2 ANQGSEA. CDR3 sequence reads: CSLVEAGDVETQYF. In DNA form, the CDR3 reads TGCAGCCTTGTCGAGGCGGGAGACGTCGAGACCCAGTACTTC. Supplemented by reference TRBV29-1 and TRBJ2-5, the full variable domain reads SAVISQKPSRDICQRGTSLTIQCQVDSQVTMMFWYRQQPGQSLTLIATANQGSEATYESGFVIDKFPISRPNLTFSTLTVSNMSPEDSSIYLCSLVEAGDVETQYFGPGTRLLVL.

The genes are TRBV13 and TRBJ2-1, with 7 bases identical to TRBD2. J lost 0 bases, V lost 2 bases, and 10 bases had no gene match. This CDR3 comprises 18 residues. The germline V gene has CDR1 PRHDT and CDR2 FYEKMQ (reference sequence). CDR3 DNA sequence: TGTGCCAGCAGCTTAAATCTTGGACTAGAAAGCTCCTACAATGAGCAGTTCTTC. This encodes CASSLNLGLESSYNEQFF.

V is TRBV7-7 and J is TRBJ2-2; no definite D call. This CDR3 has 14 amino acids. Deletions cut 5 bases from V and 2 bases from J, with 9 bases between. Germline-derived CDR1 and CDR2 are SSHAT and FNYEAQ (reference sequence). The CDR3 DNA is TGTGCCAGCAGCACCAGACTCAACACCGGGGAGCTGTTTTTT. Encoded protein: CASSTRLNTGELFF.

The gene calls are TRBV6-6 and TRBJ2-3, with 7 bases identical to TRBD1. Germline CDR1 is MNHNY and CDR2 is SVGAGI (reference sequence). V shed 0 bases and J 0 bases; nucleotides not matched to a gene: 3. The CDR3 covers 16 residues. CDR3 sequence: CASSYSGTASTDTQYF. The CDR3 DNA reads TGTGCCAGCAGTTACTCCGGGACAGCTAGCACAGATACGCAGTATTTT.

V gene TRBV27 combines with J gene TRBJ1-1; D remains ambiguous. Germline-derived CDR1 and CDR2 are MNHEY and SMNVEV (reference sequence). Trimming took off 2 bases at V and 0 bases at J, with 7 bases between the two ends. This CDR3 contains 14 residues. The CDR3 DNA reads as TGTGCCAGCAGTTTAGATCACATGAACACTGAAGCTTTCTTT. This translates into CASSLDHMNTEAFF.

The rearrangement uses TRBV6-1 and TRBJ2-7; D might be TRBD2 (5 bases). The ends were cut back, 1 base at V and 0 bases at J, with 10 bases in the middle. CDR1 and CDR2 from the germline V gene are MNHNS and SASEGT. This CDR3 is 15 amino acids long. DNA of the CDR3: TGTGCCAGCAGTGAAGGGGAGACACTCTCCTACGAGCAGTACTTC. It yields the protein CASSEGETLSYEQYF.

V usage is TRBV11-3 and J usage is TRBJ2-1, with 7 bases matching TRBD2. J lost 4 bases, V lost 4 bases, and 7 bases had no gene match. The CDR3 covers 15 residues. Germline V gene lookup returns CDR1 SGHNT and CDR2 YENEEA. In nucleotides, the CDR3 is TGTGCCAGCAGCTACCGCCTGGGAGGGTACAATGAGCAGTTCTTC. Protein sequence: CASSYRLGGYNEQFF.

The V gene is TRBV11-2, the J gene TRBJ2-3, with 8 bases lining up with TRBD1. Germline CDR1 is SGHAT and CDR2 is FQNNGV. The CDR3 extends over 14 amino acids. The trim removed 2 bases at V and 4 bases at J, leaving 2 bases unmatched. For the CDR3, the DNA is TGTGCCAGCAGCTTAACAGGGGGAGCAGATACGCAGTATTTT. Residues: CASSLTGGADTQYF.

The chain uses TRBV4-2 and TRBJ2-7; TRBD2 matches at 9 bases. Germline trimming cut 3 bases from V and 3 bases from J; bases unmatched to any gene: 0. Per the germline V gene, CDR1 is LGHNA and CDR2 is YNFKEQ. The CDR3 contains 13 residues. The CDR3 is CASSQTSGYEQYF. As DNA, the CDR3 is TGTGCCAGCAGCCAGACTAGCGGCTACGAGCAGTACTTC.

The J gene is TRBJ2-3, the V gene TRBV27; D remains ambiguous. The CDR3 extends over 14 amino acids. The V end lost 1 base, the J end lost 5 bases, and 10 bases lay between the germline ends. Germline CDR1 MNHEY, CDR2 SMNVEV (reference sequence). Here the CDR3 DNA reads TGTGCCAGCAGTTTATATTCGTTGGTAGATACGCAGTATTTT. It is translated as CASSLYSLVDTQYF.

This clone came up once. This sequence joins TRBV7-8 and TRBJ1-1; maybe TRBD1 (5 bases). The CDR3 is 15 residues long. Germline assignment: CDR1 SGHVS and CDR2 FQNEAQ. Trimming took 4 bases from V and 5 from J, leaving 17 bases between them. The CDR3 coding sequence is TGTGCCAGCAGCTCTCGACTAGGGGCGCGGACTGAAGCTTTCTTT. As protein: CASSSRLGARTEAFF.

This clone has a handful of counts. The chain combines TRBV30 with TRBJ1-2, with D perhaps TRBD1 (5 bases). CDR3 length: 14 amino acids. Looked up from germline, CDR1 is GTSNPN and CDR2 is SVGIG (reference sequence). V was pared by 2 bases and J by 3 bases, with 13 bases between. CDR3 sequence (DNA): TGTGCCTGGAGTACGGACGGGGCGGACTATGGCTACACCTTC. Encoded protein: CAWSTDGADYGYTF.

This chain connects TRBV19 to TRBJ2-5, with a tentative D call TRBD2 (7 bases). Trimming took off 4 bases at V and 5 bases at J, with 17 bases between the two ends. Germline-derived CDR1 and CDR2 are LNHDA and SQIVND (reference sequence). CDR3 length: 15 residues. CDR3 sequence (DNA): TGTGCCAGTAGTACTCGGGCAGGGGAGGGGGAGACCCAGTACTTC. This gives the protein CASSTRAGEGETQYF.

This clone came up once. The rearrangement links TRBV7-8 to TRBJ2-7; D is perhaps TRBD2 (5 bases). CDR3 size: 13 residues. The germline gives CDR1 SGHVS, CDR2 FQNEAQ. The V gene lost 5 bases and the J gene lost 4 bases, with 12 bases spanning the gap. CDR3 amino acids: CASSQSPGYEQYF. DNA of the CDR3: TGTGCCAGCAGCCAGTCGCCGGGATACGAGCAGTACTTC. Full variable domain (remainder filled in from reference TRBV7-8 and TRBJ2-7): GAGVSQSPRYKVAKRGQDVALRCDPISGHVSLFWYQQALGQGPEFLTYFQNEAQLDKSGLPSDRFFAERPEGSVSTLKIQRTQQEDSAVYLCASSQSPGYEQYFGPGTRLTVT.

The genes are TRBV7-2 and TRBJ2-7; D not resolved. Per the germline V gene, CDR1 is SGHTA and CDR2 is FQGNSA. The CDR3 spans 12 residues. V lost 0 bases and J 6 bases, leaving 6 bases between the germline ends. The CDR3 spells CASSLARSEQYF. For the CDR3, the DNA is TGTGCCAGCAGCTTAGCGAGGAGCGAGCAGTACTTC.

The chain links TRBV9 to TRBJ2-3, with TRBD2 matching 12 bases. This CDR3 is 17 amino acids long. The germline V gene encodes CDR1 SGDLS and CDR2 YYNGEE. Trimming cost V 0 bases and J 5 bases; bases outside gene matches: 7. CDR3 nucleotide sequence: TGTGCCAGCAGCGTAGTGAGCCTAGCGGGAGGGAGAGATACGCAGTATTTT. Its translation is CASSVVSLAGGRDTQYF.

The chain links TRBV7-9 to TRBJ1-2; D remains ambiguous. The CDR3 length is 15 residues. V lost 1 base, J lost 7 bases, and 16 bases lay in between. Germline CDR1 reads SEHNR; CDR2 reads FQNEAQ (reference sequence). CDR3 nucleotide sequence: TGTGCCAGCAGCTTAGACGCGGCCGGAGCGGGTGGCTACACCTTC. This encodes CASSLDAAGAGGYTF.

The genes are TRBV6-6 and TRBJ2-7; 7 bases match TRBD1. Trimming removed 6 bases from V and 3 bases from J; junction bases left unmatched: 8. Germline values: CDR1 MNHNY, CDR2 SVGAGI (reference sequence). CDR3 length: 14 residues. CDR3 residues: CASRATGTLYEQYF. CDR3 DNA: TGTGCCAGCAGGGCGACAGGGACCCTCTACGAGCAGTACTTC.

The V gene is TRBV9, the J gene TRBJ1-5, with a tentative D call TRBD1 (5 bases). V shed 4 bases and J shed 5 bases, with 16 bases lying between them. This CDR3 comprises 15 residues. The germline gives CDR1 SGDLS, CDR2 YYNGEE. The chain's CDR3 is CASSSGGGVDQPQHF. In nucleotides, the CDR3 is TGTGCCAGCAGCTCCGGCGGGGGGGTGGATCAGCCCCAGCATTTT.

The chain has TRBV5-1 and TRBJ2-3, with a possible D match to TRBD1 (6 bases). The CDR3 runs to 15 residues. Trimming removed 1 base at V and 6 bases at J, with 15 bases between. Germline V gene data show CDR1 as SGHRS and CDR2 as YFSETQ. Here the CDR3 DNA reads TGCGCCAGCAGCTTGTTTTCGGCCCAGGGGGATACGCAGTATTTT. It specifies CASSLFSAQGDTQYF.

This clone was seen many times. Distinct nucleotide sequences in the sample also encode this CDR3. The chain employs TRBV10-2 and TRBJ2-7; D remains ambiguous. Germline V gene data show CDR1 as WSHSY and CDR2 as SAAADI. The CDR3 runs to 14 residues. Trimming left V 0 bases short and J 0 bases short, with 6 bases between. In DNA, the CDR3 is TGCGCCAGCAGTGAGTCAGGAAGCTCCTACGAGCAGTACTTC. Protein sequence: CASSESGSSYEQYF.

V gene TRBV29-1 combines with J gene TRBJ1-4; no reliable D call. Trimming took 6 bases from V and 8 from J, leaving 19 bases between them. This CDR3 has 14 residues. The germline CDR1 and CDR2 sequences are SQVTM and ANQGSEA. Here the CDR3 reads CSVHPVSLEEKLFF. In DNA, the CDR3 is TGCAGCGTCCACCCCGTTAGCCTGGAAGAAAAACTGTTTTTT. Full variable domain (outside the CDR3, taken from reference TRBV29-1 and TRBJ1-4): SAVISQKPSRDICQRGTSLTIQCQVDSQVTMMFWYRQQPGQSLTLIATANQGSEATYESGFVIDKFPISRPNLTFSTLTVSNMSPEDSSIYLCSVHPVSLEEKLFFGSGTQLSVL.

The chain recombines TRBV28 with TRBJ2-5, with D perhaps assigned TRBD1 or TRBD2 (5 bases each). The V end was cut by 4 bases, the J end by 9 bases, with 21 bases between. There are 15 residues in the CDR3. Germline CDR1 is MDHEN and CDR2 is SYDVKM. The CDR3 here is CASSWLAGRVESQYF. CDR3 in DNA: TGTGCCAGCAGTTGGCTTGCAGGGCGGGTGGAATCCCAGTACTTC.

The chain links TRBV7-6 to TRBJ2-7; a possible D gene is TRBD2 (6 bases). Germline V gene data show CDR1 as SGHVS and CDR2 as FNYEAQ. V was pared by 8 bases and J by 7 bases, with 18 bases between. This CDR3 has 13 amino acids. DNA for the CDR3: TGTGCCAGCCGCGGGGATGGGGCCGGGGAGCAGTACTTC. Protein product: CASRGDGAGEQYF.